This T cell receptor (beta chain) was found in a study of control samples from healthy donors and cancer patients. This CDR3 is 15 amino acids long. Germline lookup yields CDR1 GTSNPN and CDR2 SVGIG (reference sequence). V was clipped by 0 bases and J by 3 bases, with 12 bases between them. Clones were sequenced by immunoSEQ multiplex PCR, and TCRdb holds only the in-frame ones, with some missing. The table has more than 150,000 clones, 93% seen once. What was sequenced was blood. This receptor was identified in a middle-aged man in good health. The chain carries TRBV30 and TRBJ1-3, with D unclear. The CDR3 DNA is TGTGCCTGGAGTGTACCGGAGTCGGGTGGAAACACCATATATTTT. Translation gives CAWSVPESGGNTIYF.